Listed here are 18 T cell receptor beta chains from one sample, sequenced in a study of post-analysis software for immune sequencing data. Broader study findings: Among 5 or 6 TRBV segments more frequent in patients than controls were TRBV5-6, TRBV5-1 and TRBV20-1.

These receptors lack a known antigen. Prepared TCR beta cDNA libraries contained unique molecular identifiers. TCRdb passed the PCR reads through MiXCR, listing each CDR3 protein once. The sample consists of approximately 570,000 distinct CDR3 sequences, roughly 47% of them appearing once. Specimen: blood. Receptors were obtained from a girl aged 10 to 17 with multiple sclerosis.

In its sample, this clonotype was seen a few times. This sequence joins TRBV29-1 and TRBJ1-2; D uncertain. Germline assignment: CDR1 SQVTM and CDR2 ANQGSEA. This CDR3 spans 11 amino acids. V dropped 0 bases and J dropped 7 bases, with 6 bases sitting between them. CDR3 nucleotide sequence: TGCAGCGTTGAAGAACATGGTGGCTACACCTTC. Translating it yields CSVEEHGGYTF.

The V gene is TRBV7-9, the J gene TRBJ2-1; D assignment may be TRBD1 or TRBD2 (5 bases each). Germline V gene sequence: CDR1 SEHNR, CDR2 FQNEAQ (reference sequence). V lost 3 bases to trimming and J lost 8 bases, with 11 bases between them. CDR3 length: 13 residues. The CDR3 bases are TGTGCCAGCAGCTTGGGCAGGGACGATGAGCAGTTCTTC. Protein: CASSLGRDDEQFF.

The rearrangement links TRBV12-3 or TRBV12-4 to TRBJ2-1; 7 bases are shared with TRBD1. V trimming: 5 bases; J trimming: 0 bases; junction bases outside the gene matches: 4. This CDR3 region has 15 residues. The CDR3 loop reads CASSGQASSYNEQFF. DNA of the CDR3: TGTGCCAGCAGTGGACAGGCCAGCTCCTACAATGAGCAGTTCTTC.

This chain joins TRBV5-5 and TRBJ1-6; perhaps TRBD1 as D (6 bases). This CDR3 contains 15 residues. Looked up from germline, CDR1 is SGHKS and CDR2 is YYEKEE (reference sequence). The V and J ends lost 2 bases and 6 bases respectively, with 12 bases between them. CDR3 residues: CASSFSTGLNSPLHF. The CDR3 region has the DNA TGTGCCAGCAGCTTTTCGACAGGACTTAATTCACCCCTCCACTTT.

The chain recombines TRBV15 with TRBJ2-3, with TRBD1 as a possible D gene (5 bases). The CDR3 covers 12 residues. Germline V gene lookup returns CDR1 LNHNV and CDR2 YYDKDF (reference sequence). With 9 bases removed from V and 2 bases from J, the gap between germline ends came to 9 bases. For the CDR3, the DNA is TGTGCCACGTCCAGGGTCACAGATACGCAGTATTTT. Translated, it gives CATSRVTDTQYF.

The sample holds one count of this clonotype. The V call is TRBV25-1, the J call TRBJ2-5, with TRBD1 as a possible D gene (5 bases). The germline V and J ends were trimmed by 5 bases and 1 base, with 14 bases remaining between them. This CDR3 comprises 15 residues. Germline CDR1 is MGHDK and CDR2 is SYGVNS. The CDR3: CASSLGAWRQETQYF. The CDR3 region has the DNA TGTGCCAGCAGTCTAGGGGCCTGGCGCCAAGAGACCCAGTACTTC.

The chain is built from TRBV12-3 or TRBV12-4 and TRBJ1-5; weak D call: TRBD1 (6 bases). The V end was cut by 5 bases, the J end by 7 bases, with 12 bases between. CDR3 length equals 13 residues. CDR3 sequence (DNA): TGTGCCAGCAGTAACAGGGACGGCCAGCCCCAGCATTTT. The encoded protein is CASSNRDGQPQHF.

This sequence joins TRBV15 and TRBJ2-3; 7 bases are a match to TRBD1. CDR1 is LNHNV and CDR2 is YYDKDF in the germline V gene (reference sequence). This CDR3 is 15 amino acids long. V dropped 5 bases and J dropped 0; count of bases not matched to a gene: 5. The CDR3 DNA follows: TGTGCCACCAGCTTAAGCAGGGGGAGCACAGATACGCAGTATTTT. Translated: CATSLSRGSTDTQYF.

This clonotype has just a few counts. J is TRBJ2-5 and V is TRBV10-3; weak D call: TRBD2 (6 bases). CDR3 size: 14 residues. Trimming left V 4 bases short and J 3 bases short, with 12 bases between. The germline CDR1 and CDR2 sequences are ENHRY and SYGVKD. The DNA for the CDR3 is TGTGCCATCAGTGTGGGACTCCTAAAAGAGACCCAGTACTTC. Its protein product is CAISVGLLKETQYF.

V usage is TRBV29-1 and J usage is TRBJ1-1, with D unresolved. Trimming stripped 1 base from V and 1 base from J, with 7 bases between. Per germline, CDR1 SQVTM and CDR2 ANQGSEA. There are 13 residues in the CDR3. The CDR3 DNA reads as TGCAGCGTTGAAGTCACCAGGAACACTGAAGCTTTCTTT. This codes for CSVEVTRNTEAFF.

This clonotype has just a few counts. The V and J genes are TRBV12-3 or TRBV12-4 and TRBJ2-3; maybe TRBD2 (6 bases). Trimming shortened V by 5 bases and J by 4 bases, and 10 bases separated the two germline ends. The CDR3 totals 13 residues. The CDR3 protein is CASSGTGADTQYF. CDR3 coding DNA: TGTGCCAGCAGTGGGACTGGTGCAGATACGCAGTATTTT.

This clonotype was seen once. V is TRBV20-1 and J is TRBJ2-7; TRBD2 agrees at 7 bases. The CDR3 has 15 residues. Germline V gene lookup returns CDR1 DFQATT and CDR2 SNEGSKA (reference sequence). Trimming removed 4 bases from V and 0 bases from J; junction bases left unmatched: 9. The CDR3 DNA is TGCAGTGCTAAGGACGGCGGGGGAGACTCCTACGAGCAGTACTTC. Protein: CSAKDGGGDSYEQYF.

This clonotype was found a few times. The rearrangement uses TRBV29-1 and TRBJ2-5; D is undetermined. The length of the CDR3 is 11 residues. Germline loops: CDR1 SQVTM, CDR2 ANQGSEA. The V end was cut by 7 bases, the J end by 7 bases, with 13 bases between. The CDR3 here is CSGDSFGTQYF. The CDR3 nucleotides are TGCAGCGGGGATTCTTTTGGGACCCAGTACTTC.

The V and J genes are TRBV12-3 or TRBV12-4 and TRBJ2-3, with no clear D. This CDR3 contains 14 residues. V was cut by 1 base and J by 3 bases, with 8 bases left in between. The CDR3 protein is CASSLESQTDTQYF. As DNA, the CDR3 is TGTGCCAGCAGTTTAGAGTCGCAAACAGATACGCAGTATTTT.

The CDR3 spells CASSRTGTYEQYF. CDR3 sequence (DNA): TGTGCCAGCAGCAGGACAGGGACCTACGAGCAGTACTTC. The chain recombines TRBV5-5 with TRBJ2-7; 8 bases fit TRBD1. The CDR3 is 13 amino acids. V lost 4 bases, J lost 2 bases, and 2 bases stayed unmatched. Per germline, CDR1 SGHKS and CDR2 YYEKEE (reference sequence).

This sequence joins TRBV7-8 and TRBJ2-1, with TRBD2 identical over 7 bases. This CDR3 spans 16 amino acids. V was pared by 4 bases and J by 3 bases, with 9 bases of the junction left unmatched. The germline V gene encodes CDR1 SGHVS and CDR2 FQNEAQ. CDR3 amino acids: CASSSRWASGYNEQFF. CDR3 nucleotides: TGTGCCAGCAGCTCTCGCTGGGCTAGCGGCTACAATGAGCAGTTCTTC.

The chain joins TRBV4-1 to TRBJ1-4, with no clear D. The CDR3 consists of 13 residues. V was shortened by 8 bases and J by 4 bases, with 11 bases between the two germline ends. Germline CDR1 reads MGHRA; CDR2 reads YSYEKL. CDR3 protein: CASASFYNEKLFF. CDR3 bases: TGCGCCAGCGCAAGCTTTTATAATGAAAAACTGTTTTTT.

The chain uses TRBV6-1 and TRBJ2-1; 12 bases line up with TRBD2. Germline CDR1 reads MNHNS; CDR2 reads SASEGT. J lost 3 bases, V lost 3 bases, and 3 bases had no gene match. The CDR3 spans 16 residues. The CDR3 DNA reads TGTGCCAGCAGTGACCTAGCGGGAGGGATCTACAATGAGCAGTTCTTC. Amino acids: CASSDLAGGIYNEQFF.